This T cell receptor (beta chain) appears in the sequencing data of a study of blood T cell repertoires in COVID-19. Study-wide context: Material from acute and convalescent COVID-19 was sourced from the United States, Italy and Spain. Sample material is recorded as cDNA or gDNA derived from T cells, B-cell-depleted T cells, or PBMCs.

How the authors handled the data: Cell counts per sample came from amplifying reference gene primers. Generated by immunoSEQ multiplex PCR, the TCRdb table keeps only in-frame clones and is missing some. The DNA gave D and trimming, while V, J and clone size come from that table. Of a few hundred thousand clones in the sample, approximately 80% are singletons; the top ten hold more than 0.85%. The V gene lost 0 bases and the J gene lost 6 bases, with 15 bases spanning the gap. Germline CDR1 reads SGHRS; CDR2 reads YFSETQ. The CDR3 has 15 amino acids. The receptor comes from a human donor with acute or convalescent COVID-19. The donor label of this sample is uncertain. This rearrangement joins TRBV5-1 to TRBJ1-1, with D possibly being TRBD1 (6 bases). Input material: peripheral blood. CDR3 amino acids: CASSLAGGASSEAFF. In nucleotides, the CDR3 is TGCGCCAGCAGCTTGGCTGGGGGCGCGTCTTCTGAAGCTTTCTTT. The variable domain in full, completed from reference TRBV5-1 and TRBJ1-1, reads KAGVTQTPRYLIKTRGQQVTLSCSPISGHRSVSWYQQTPGQGLQFLFEYFSETQRNKGNFPGRFSGRQFSNSRSEMNVSTLELGDSALYLCASSLAGGASSEAFFGQGTRLTVV.